This passage covers 3 T cell receptor beta chains from one sample sequenced in a study of immune evolution from preneoplasia to lung adenocarcinoma. Here immunoSEQ multiplex PCR was the method, and the copy in TCRdb shows in-frame clones only, minus some. The table lists around 6,000 clones, roughly 75% of them singletons. What was sequenced was FFPE lung adenocarcinoma in situ tissue. These TCRs come from a donor older than 65 with lung adenocarcinoma.

The chain recombines TRBV7-3 with TRBJ1-1, with D hard to call. Trimming removed 1 base at V and 3 bases at J, with 6 bases between. Germline V CDR1 and CDR2: SGHTA, FQGTGA. The CDR3 runs to 13 residues. The CDR3 region has the DNA TGTGCCAGCAGCTTAAACGGATACACTGAAGCTTTCTTT. Translated, it gives CASSLNGYTEAFF.

The chain is built from TRBV5-1 and TRBJ2-5, with 7 bases fitting TRBD1. The length of the CDR3 is 15 residues. V trimming: 0 bases; J trimming: 2 bases; junction bases outside the gene matches: 4. CDR1 SGHRS and CDR2 YFSETQ come from the germline V gene. The CDR3 protein is CASSLVGTAQETQYF. CDR3 coding DNA: TGCGCCAGCAGCTTGGTTGGGACAGCTCAAGAGACCCAGTACTTC.

J is TRBJ2-7 and V is TRBV5-1, with 16 bases matching TRBD2. Unmatched junction bases numbered 7, after V lost 4 bases and J lost 3 bases. Germline-derived CDR1 and CDR2 are SGHRS and YFSETQ. CDR3 length: 17 residues. As DNA, the CDR3 is TGCGCCAGCAGCGACGAGGGACTAGCGGGGGGGGGCTACGAGCAGTACTTC. This translates into CASSDEGLAGGGYEQYF.